This paragraph covers one T cell receptor (beta chain) sequence. This sample is part of a study of identical twins. CDR1 and CDR2 from the germline V gene are MNHEY and SVGAGI. The CDR3 has 15 residues. V lost 1 base and J 0 bases, leaving 10 bases between the germline ends. Each CDR3 protein gets one entry after TCRdb re-called the 5' RACE reads with MiXCR. This sample yields about 460,000 distinct CDR3 sequences, of which 14% are seen a single time; about 0.52% belongs to the top ten. This sample also belongs to another study, concerning yellow fever vaccine responses in identical twins. That paper adds: Twins reportedly showed a vaccine T cell response that seemed partly convergent and partly personalized.

The TCR originated in a young woman in good health. Sequencing was performed on CD4+ T cells sorted from blood. V gene TRBV6-5 combines with J gene TRBJ2-7; possibly TRBD1 for D (5 bases). The CDR3 region has the DNA TGTGCCAGCAGTTACTGGGCAGGGCCCTCCTACGAGCAGTACTTC. It encodes CASSYWAGPSYEQYF.